This T cell receptor beta chain appears in the sequencing data of a study of technical replicates of blood from a handful of donors. Profiled with immunoSEQ multiplex PCR; TCRdb holds only in-frame clones, not every one. Among tens of thousands of clones, around 86% were seen once, and the ten largest hold approximately 4.8%. The CDR3 is 14 amino acids. Germline V CDR1 and CDR2: LGHNT, FRNRAP. Trimming took 0 bases from V and 3 from J, leaving 9 bases between them. V gene TRBV12-5 combines with J gene TRBJ2-7; D is perhaps TRBD2 (6 bases). Sequenced sample: PBMCs. The TCR comes from a human donor in good health. Some clones in this sample may be carry-over from other donors' samples. The CDR3 protein is CASGLVPGVYEQYF. The CDR3 nucleotides are TGTGCTAGTGGTTTGGTACCGGGAGTCTACGAGCAGTACTTC.